The clone carrying this T cell receptor beta chain has only a few counts. The participants were between about 18 and 90 years old and came from about two dozen US areas. The data originate from a study of blood T cell repertoires in COVID-19. The overall study: PBMCs, B-cell-depleted T cells, or T cells were the source of the cDNA or gDNA that made up the material.

The CDR3 sequence is 12 residues long. Trimming shortened V by 7 bases and J by 7 bases, and 13 bases separated the two germline ends. Germline V CDR1 and CDR2: MNHEY, SMNVEV (reference sequence). Profiling relied on immunoSEQ multiplex PCR, and the TCRdb table lists in-frame clones only, not all of them. Counted here are a few hundred thousand clones, 85% occurring once; the ten biggest clones make up approximately 18%. This sequence joins TRBV27 and TRBJ1-2; perhaps TRBD1 as D (5 bases). The TCR originated in a man aged 40-55 years who had recovered from COVID-19. Sample: PBMCs or T cells enriched from blood (not recorded which). CDR3 protein: CASKGLMSGYTF. The CDR3 DNA sequence: TGTGCCAGCAAGGGACTAATGTCTGGCTACACCTTC.